These T cell receptor beta chains were read from a single sample in a study of chemoradiotherapy in HPV16-positive cancers. Produced via immunoSEQ multiplex PCR; TCRdb's table is partial and in-frame only. The table lists roughly 1,300 clones, approximately 82% of them singletons. This specimen consisted of tumor tissue, obtained from a patient who underwent chemoradiotherapy. The receptors were gathered from a human donor with HPV-associated anogenital cancer. CDR3s include the opening cysteine and the closing phenylalanine or tryptophan. D genes are given only for firm matches. Clone size, where shown, is once, few, many, or a class for clones that have expanded.

v_call: TRBV5-1; j_call: TRBJ1-2; clone_size: NA; d_call: NA; cdr3_nt: TGCGCCAGCAGCCCCGCGGGGAGCGGCGGCTACACCTTC; cdr3_aa: CASSPAGSGGYTF
v_call: TRBV4-1; j_call: TRBJ2-1; clone_size: NA; d_call: TRBD2; cdr3_nt: TGCGCCAGCAGCCAGCTAGCGGGAGTCGGCTACAATGAGCAGTTCTTC; cdr3_aa: CASSQLAGVGYNEQFF
v_call: TRBV6-1; j_call: TRBJ1-5; clone_size: NA; d_call: NA; cdr3_nt: TGTGCCAGCAGTGGAAGTGGGGTCAATCAGCCCCAGCATTTT; cdr3_aa: CASSGSGVNQPQHF
v_call: TRBV9; j_call: TRBJ1-3; clone_size: NA; d_call: NA; cdr3_nt: TGTGCCAGCAGCGAAACAGGGCCTGGAAACACCATATATTTT; cdr3_aa: CASSETGPGNTIYF
v_call: TRBV6-1; j_call: TRBJ2-2; clone_size: NA; d_call: NA; cdr3_nt: TGTGCCAGCACCCGGACGGAGAACACCGGGGAGCTGTTTTTT; cdr3_aa: CASTRTENTGELFF
v_call: TRBV25-1; j_call: TRBJ2-4; clone_size: NA; d_call: NA; cdr3_nt: TGTGCCAGCAGTCAACCCGGCTCCAAAAACATTCAGTACTTC; cdr3_aa: CASSQPGSKNIQYF
v_call: TRBV28; j_call: TRBJ1-5; clone_size: NA; d_call: TRBD1; cdr3_nt: TGTGCCAGCAGTACCTGGGACAGGAGACAGCCCCAGCATTTT; cdr3_aa: CASSTWDRRQPQHF
v_call: TRBV2; j_call: TRBJ1-6; clone_size: NA; d_call: NA; cdr3_nt: TGTGCCAGCAGTGAGGGGATGGGCTCCTATAATTCACCCCTCCACTTT; cdr3_aa: CASSEGMGSYNSPLHF
v_call: TRBV9; j_call: TRBJ1-2; clone_size: NA; d_call: NA; cdr3_nt: TGTGCCAGCAGCGCCGGAGCTACGGGGCGGGATGGCTACACCTTC; cdr3_aa: CASSAGATGRDGYTF
v_call: TRBV5-1; j_call: TRBJ1-1; clone_size: NA; d_call: TRBD1; cdr3_nt: TGCGCCAGCAGCTTGGGACAGGGGGCCGGCACTGAAGCTTTCTTT; cdr3_aa: CASSLGQGAGTEAFF
v_call: TRBV4-2; j_call: TRBJ2-5; clone_size: NA; d_call: NA; cdr3_nt: TGTGCCAGCAGCCAAGAAAGAGTAGAGACCCAGTACTTC; cdr3_aa: CASSQERVETQYF
v_call: TRBV4-3; j_call: TRBJ2-3; clone_size: NA; d_call: TRBD1; cdr3_nt: TGCGCCAGCAGCCAAGACGGGACAGTTCCCACAGATACGCAGTATTTT; cdr3_aa: CASSQDGTVPTDTQYF
v_call: TRBV6-1; j_call: TRBJ1-5; clone_size: NA; d_call: NA; cdr3_nt: TGTGCCAGCAACCCCGGGACACCTAGCAATCAGCCCCAGCATTTT; cdr3_aa: CASNPGTPSNQPQHF
v_call: TRBV14; j_call: TRBJ2-3; clone_size: NA; d_call: NA; cdr3_nt: TGTGCCAGCAGCCCAGGGGGGGCCTATAGCACAGATACGCAGTATTTT; cdr3_aa: CASSPGGAYSTDTQYF
v_call: TRBV19; j_call: TRBJ1-2; clone_size: NA; d_call: TRBD1; cdr3_nt: TGTGCCAGTAGTATAGCACAGGGGGCTGGAGGCTATGGCTACACCTTC; cdr3_aa: CASSIAQGAGGYGYTF
v_call: TRBV30; j_call: TRBJ2-3; clone_size: NA; d_call: NA; cdr3_nt: TGTGCCTGGACCCGGCAGCGCACAGATACGCAGTATTTT; cdr3_aa: CAWTRQRTDTQYF
v_call: TRBV9; j_call: TRBJ2-2; clone_size: NA; d_call: NA; cdr3_nt: TGTGCCAGCAGCTCCTCCCCGACAGGGAGGGCCGGGGAGCTGTTTTTT; cdr3_aa: CASSSSPTGRAGELFF
v_call: TRBV5-5; j_call: TRBJ1-1; clone_size: NA; d_call: NA; cdr3_nt: TGTGCCAGCAGCTTGGGGGTAGAAGCTTTCTTT; cdr3_aa: CASSLGVEAFF
v_call: TRBV10-1; j_call: TRBJ2-5; clone_size: NA; d_call: NA; cdr3_nt: TGCGCCAGCAGTGAGTCGCGGCTCGGGGAGACCCAGTACTTC; cdr3_aa: CASSESRLGETQYF
v_call: TRBV6-1; j_call: TRBJ1-6; clone_size: NA; d_call: NA; cdr3_nt: TGTGCCAGCAGTGATCGGCTCACCTATAATTCACCCCTCCACTTT; cdr3_aa: CASSDRLTYNSPLHF
v_call: TRBV27; j_call: TRBJ2-1; clone_size: NA; d_call: NA; cdr3_nt: TGTGCCAGCAGGTCCCAGGGGGCCGGGGGGAAGCAGTTCTTC; cdr3_aa: CASRSQGAGGKQFF
v_call: TRBV7-2; j_call: TRBJ2-1; clone_size: NA; d_call: NA; cdr3_nt: TGTGCCAGCAGCTTTTCGCTCAGCTCCTACAATGAGCAGTTCTTC; cdr3_aa: CASSFSLSSYNEQFF
v_call: TRBV4-2; j_call: TRBJ2-6; clone_size: NA; d_call: NA; cdr3_nt: TGTGCCAGCAGCATATTATACAAAGGTCAAAGTCGGGCCAACGTCCTGACTTTC; cdr3_aa: CASSILYKGQSRANVLTF
v_call: TRBV6-1; j_call: TRBJ2-7; clone_size: NA; d_call: NA; cdr3_nt: TGTGCCAGCAGCTCCGTCGAGAGCTCCTACGAGCAGTACTTC; cdr3_aa: CASSSVESSYEQYF
v_call: TRBV6-1; j_call: TRBJ1-1; clone_size: few; d_call: NA; cdr3_nt: TGTGCCAGCAGTGAAAGTTGGTGGGGCAGAAAGAACACTGAAGCTTTCTTT; cdr3_aa: CASSESWWGRKNTEAFF
v_call: TRBV4-1; j_call: TRBJ1-5; clone_size: few; d_call: NA; cdr3_nt: TGCGCCAGCAGCCCCTTCCTCACTAGCAATCAGCCCCAGCATTTT; cdr3_aa: CASSPFLTSNQPQHF
v_call: TRBV27; j_call: TRBJ2-7; clone_size: NA; d_call: TRBD1; cdr3_nt: TGTGCCAGCAGTTTGCTCCGTTCCGGGACAGGGGGAATCCACGAGCAGTACTTC; cdr3_aa: CASSLLRSGTGGIHEQYF
v_call: TRBV10-3; j_call: TRBJ1-5; clone_size: NA; d_call: NA; cdr3_nt: TGTGCCATCAGTGAGTCAGGGCAGGGAGGTCAGCCCCAGCATTTT; cdr3_aa: CAISESGQGGQPQHF
v_call: TRBV6-5; j_call: TRBJ2-3; clone_size: NA; d_call: TRBD1; cdr3_nt: TGTGCCAGCAGGAGCGACAGGGGGCGCACAGATACGCAGTATTTT; cdr3_aa: CASRSDRGRTDTQYF
v_call: TRBV6-1; j_call: TRBJ2-7; clone_size: NA; d_call: TRBD2; cdr3_nt: TGTGCCAGCCGAGCGGGGGGCCGCTACGAGCAGTACTTC; cdr3_aa: CASRAGGRYEQYF
v_call: TRBV4-3; j_call: TRBJ1-2; clone_size: NA; d_call: NA; cdr3_nt: TGCGCCAGCAGCCAAGACAATAACTATGGCTACACCTTC; cdr3_aa: CASSQDNNYGYTF
v_call: TRBV28; j_call: TRBJ2-5; clone_size: NA; d_call: NA; cdr3_nt: TGTGCCAGCAGTTTAAAGCTGACCCAGTACTTC; cdr3_aa: CASSLKLTQYF
v_call: TRBV5-4; j_call: TRBJ1-1; clone_size: NA; d_call: NA; cdr3_nt: TGTGCCAGCACCAATTCCCGGAACACTGAAGCTTTCTTT; cdr3_aa: CASTNSRNTEAFF
v_call: TRBV6-1; j_call: TRBJ2-2; clone_size: NA; d_call: NA; cdr3_nt: TGTGCCAGCAGTGAAGCGGGGGTCCTCCACACCGGGGAGCTGTTTTTT; cdr3_aa: CASSEAGVLHTGELFF
v_call: TRBV7-2; j_call: TRBJ1-1; clone_size: once; d_call: NA; cdr3_nt: TGTGCCAGCAGCTTAGAACCGACTAACACTGAAGCTTTCTTT; cdr3_aa: CASSLEPTNTEAFF
v_call: TRBV19; j_call: TRBJ2-2; clone_size: NA; d_call: NA; cdr3_nt: TGTGCCAGTAGTACAGTCCGAAACACCGGGGAGCTGTTTTTT; cdr3_aa: CASSTVRNTGELFF
v_call: TRBV4-2; j_call: TRBJ2-7; clone_size: NA; d_call: NA; cdr3_nt: TGTGCCAGCAGCCAAGCACTTGGCGCTTCATCTTCCTACGAGCAGTACTTC; cdr3_aa: CASSQALGASSSYEQYF
v_call: TRBV10-1; j_call: TRBJ2-2; clone_size: NA; d_call: NA; cdr3_nt: TGCGCCAGCACCGAAGACAGACGGAACACCGGGGAGCTGTTTTTT; cdr3_aa: CASTEDRRNTGELFF
v_call: TRBV4-2; j_call: TRBJ2-1; clone_size: NA; d_call: NA; cdr3_nt: TGTGCCAGCAGTCTGGGGGGATCCTACAATGAGCAGTTCTTC; cdr3_aa: CASSLGGSYNEQFF
v_call: TRBV7-2; j_call: TRBJ1-5; clone_size: NA; d_call: TRBD1; cdr3_nt: TGTGCCAGCAGCGAGCAGGGGGCGCGGGGTCAGCCCCAGCATTTT; cdr3_aa: CASSEQGARGQPQHF
v_call: TRBV19; j_call: TRBJ2-1; clone_size: NA; d_call: TRBD2; cdr3_nt: TGTGCCAGTAGTATAGTGGCGGGAGAAGGGAATGAGCAGTTCTTC; cdr3_aa: CASSIVAGEGNEQFF
v_call: TRBV6-4; j_call: TRBJ2-3; clone_size: once; d_call: TRBD2; cdr3_nt: TGTGCCAGCAGCCCACTAGCGGGGGACACAGATACGCAGTATTTT; cdr3_aa: CASSPLAGDTDTQYF
v_call: TRBV5-6; j_call: TRBJ2-7; clone_size: once; d_call: NA; cdr3_nt: TGTGCCTCCTTAAGCTACGCCTCCTACGAGCAGTACTTC; cdr3_aa: CASLSYASYEQYF
v_call: TRBV6-4; j_call: TRBJ2-3; clone_size: NA; d_call: NA; cdr3_nt: TGTGCCAGCAGTGACTCGAGTTCAGATACGCAGTATTTT; cdr3_aa: CASSDSSSDTQYF
v_call: TRBV19; j_call: TRBJ2-5; clone_size: few; d_call: NA; cdr3_nt: TGTGCCAGTAGTATGACAAGGGGGGAGACCCAGTACTTC; cdr3_aa: CASSMTRGETQYF
v_call: TRBV10-3; j_call: TRBJ1-6; clone_size: NA; d_call: NA; cdr3_nt: TGTGCCATCAGTGAGAGCTCAGCCAATTCACCCCTCCACTTT; cdr3_aa: CAISESSANSPLHF
v_call: TRBV28; j_call: TRBJ1-4; clone_size: NA; d_call: NA; cdr3_nt: TGTGCCAGCAGTTTACAAAATCGGGGTGAAAAACTGTTTTTT; cdr3_aa: CASSLQNRGEKLFF
v_call: TRBV15; j_call: TRBJ1-5; clone_size: NA; d_call: NA; cdr3_nt: TGTGCCACCAGCAGAGAGAATCAGCCCCAGCATTTT; cdr3_aa: CATSRENQPQHF